The TCR beta chain under discussion was sequenced for a study of cytomegalovirus exposure and HLA in healthy donors. CDR1 and CDR2 from the germline V gene are MDHEN and SYDVKM. V shed 3 bases, J shed 5 bases, and the junction held 9 bases outside the gene matches. There are 15 residues in the CDR3. The study ran its PCR with 60 Vbeta and 13 Jbeta primers. TCRdb keeps only in-frame clones here, not all; method: immunoSEQ multiplex PCR. Here the sample table reports around 48,000 clones. What was sequenced was PBMCs. This TCR derives from a female donor in good health and CMV-seronegative. This chain links TRBV28 with TRBJ2-7; TRBD1 matches at 8 bases. Here the CDR3 reads CASSFTGGTTHEQYF. In DNA form, the CDR3 reads TGTGCCAGCAGTTTCACAGGGGGGACCACCCACGAGCAGTACTTC.